The clone carrying this TCR beta chain was found a few times. This specimen belongs to a study of blood T cell repertoires in COVID-19. Study overall: Material from acute and convalescent COVID-19 was sourced from the United States, Italy and Spain. T cells, B-cell-depleted T cells, or PBMCs provided the cDNA or gDNA that served as material.

The data were produced by immunoSEQ multiplex PCR, yet TCRdb's version contains in-frame clones alone and is incomplete. The table has approximately 200,000 clones, approximately 85% seen once; the top ten hold over 9.5%. This TCR was sampled from a human donor with active or convalescent COVID-19. The donor label of this sample is uncertain. The sequenced material came from peripheral blood.

For the CDR3, the DNA is TGTGCCAGCAGCAGTCGACAGGCCCACGAGCAGTACTTC. Translated, it gives CASSSRQAHEQYF. V usage is TRBV7-9 and J usage is TRBJ2-7, with D maybe TRBD1 (6 bases). There are 13 residues in the CDR3. V lost 5 bases and J lost 5, with 13 bases in between. Germline assignment: CDR1 SEHNR and CDR2 FQNEAQ (reference sequence).